The T cell receptor beta chain described here comes from a study of cytomegalovirus exposure and HLA in healthy donors. PCR involved 60 Vbeta and 13 Jbeta primers. In the authors' workflow: Unique TCR beta chains totaled approximately 83 million in a later count, with approximately 11 million of them shared. Assay used: immunoSEQ multiplex PCR; TCRdb lists only in-frame clones, some missing. D and trimming were read from the DNA, whereas the V and J calls and clone size are those reported in that table. The sample data list roughly 72,000 clones. There are 14 residues in the CDR3. V was trimmed by 6 bases and J by 0 bases, leaving 11 bases between them. Germline V gives CDR1 MNHEY, CDR2 SVGAGI.

The sequenced sample was PBMCs. The rearrangement joins TRBV6-5 to TRBJ1-1; tentatively, D is TRBD1 (5 bases). This clonotype was obtained from a young man in good health and CMV-seropositive. The DNA for the CDR3 is TGTGCCAGCAGGGGGGGAGGGGTGAACACTGAAGCTTTCTTT. Residues: CASRGGGVNTEAFF.